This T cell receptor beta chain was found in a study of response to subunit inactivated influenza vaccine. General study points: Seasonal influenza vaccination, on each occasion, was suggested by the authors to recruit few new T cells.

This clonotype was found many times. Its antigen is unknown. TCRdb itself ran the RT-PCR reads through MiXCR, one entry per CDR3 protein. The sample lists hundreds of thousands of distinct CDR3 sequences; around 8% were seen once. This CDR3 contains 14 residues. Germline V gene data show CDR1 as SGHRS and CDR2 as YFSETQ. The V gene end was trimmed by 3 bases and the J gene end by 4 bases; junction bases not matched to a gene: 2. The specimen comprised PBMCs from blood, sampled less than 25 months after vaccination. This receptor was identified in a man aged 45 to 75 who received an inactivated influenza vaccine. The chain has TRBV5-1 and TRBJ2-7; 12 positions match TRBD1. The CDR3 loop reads CASSWGQGAYEQYF. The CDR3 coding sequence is TGCGCCAGCAGCTGGGGACAGGGGGCATACGAGCAGTACTTC.